This passage covers 19 T cell receptor beta chains from one sample sequenced in a study of memory CD4+ T cells and cytomegalovirus serostatus (dated 2019 in TCRdb). Single viable CD3+CD4+CD8-CD45RO+ cells were sorted as memory CD4+ T cells on a FACSAria II. Library preparation employed the immunoSEQ multiplex PCR assay. TCRdb carries this immuneACCESS record with in-frame sequences only. Its versions omit some clonotypes, under half of them owing to an unresolved V gene in the studies checked, with the rest unexplained. The sample profile shows some 73,000 clones; about 73% of them were found once. Jointly, the top ten make up 2.5% to 3% of the sample. What was sequenced was memory CD4+ T cells from blood. The receptors stem from an adult in good health and CMV-seropositive.

In this sample, this clone turned up once. One end of the junction is discordant with germline, which a read error may explain. The CDR3 DNA is TGTGCCGGCAGGAAAACGCTTGTGAGGTACGATGGCTACACCTTC. Translation gives CAGRKTLVRYDGYTF. The rearrangement uses TRBV6-1 and TRBJ1-2; D ambiguous. The germline CDR1 and CDR2 sequences are MNHNS and SASEGT. The CDR3 has 15 amino acids.

This clone was counted a few times. In the same sample, other DNA sequences code for this CDR3. The V call is TRBV7-2, the J call TRBJ1-1, with D unresolved. The V and J ends lost 1 base and 0 bases respectively, with 6 bases between them. The CDR3 length is 14 residues. CDR1 is SGHTA and CDR2 is FQGNSA in the germline V gene. This chain's CDR3 is CASSLGALNTEAFF. CDR3 nucleotide sequence: TGTGCCAGCAGCTTAGGAGCCTTGAACACTGAAGCTTTCTTT.

This chain links TRBV5-1 with TRBJ1-1, with 8 bases fitting TRBD1. The V and J ends lost 5 bases and 6 bases, in that order; junction bases with no gene match: 9. CDR3 length equals 14 residues. Germline CDR1 is SGHRS and CDR2 is YFSETQ. The CDR3 sequence is CASRDGQGSAEAFF. DNA of the CDR3: TGCGCCAGCAGGGACGGACAGGGATCGGCTGAAGCTTTCTTT. The full variable domain, completed using reference TRBV5-1 and TRBJ1-1, is KAGVTQTPRYLIKTRGQQVTLSCSPISGHRSVSWYQQTPGQGLQFLFEYFSETQRNKGNFPGRFSGRQFSNSRSEMNVSTLELGDSALYLCASRDGQGSAEAFFGQGTRLTVV.

A single count supports this clone. The rearrangement uses TRBV9 and TRBJ1-4; D is perhaps TRBD1 (6 bases). Trimming took off 4 bases at V and 5 bases at J, with 18 bases between the two ends. The germline CDR1 and CDR2 sequences are SGDLS and YYNGEE. The CDR3 is 16 amino acids. CDR3 nucleotide sequence: TGTGCCAGCAGCCCCCTATGGGGGCAGGGGAATGAAAAACTGTTTTTT. Protein product: CASSPLWGQGNEKLFF.

The V call is TRBV4-1, the J call TRBJ2-4; 8 bases align to TRBD1. The CDR3 sequence is 16 residues long. Germline loops: CDR1 MGHRA, CDR2 YSYEKL. Trimming at V came to 3 bases and at J to 6 bases, leaving 10 bases not matched to a gene. CDR3: CASSHEPTGARNIQYF. In DNA, the CDR3 is TGCGCCAGCAGCCACGAACCGACAGGGGCTAGAAACATTCAGTACTTC.

The chain links TRBV30 to TRBJ2-2; 9 bases align to TRBD2. The CDR3 extends over 15 amino acids. V trimming: 0 bases; J trimming: 6 bases; junction bases outside the gene matches: 5. CDR1 is GTSNPN, CDR2 SVGIG, per germline (reference sequence). CDR3 amino acids: CAWSVVSGSSGELFF. The DNA for the CDR3 is TGTGCCTGGAGTGTAGTTAGCGGGAGTTCCGGGGAGCTGTTTTTT. The full variable domain, rest sourced from reference TRBV30 and TRBJ2-2, is SQTIHQWPATLVQPVGSPLSLECTVEGTSNPNLYWYRQAAGRGLQLLFYSVGIGQISSEVPQNLSASRPQDRQFILSSKKLLLSDSGFYLCAWSVVSGSSGELFFGEGSRLTVL.

For this clone: The identical CDR3 is also encoded by other nucleotide sequences in the sample. The chain uses TRBV5-1 and TRBJ2-3; D unresolved. Trimming left V 0 bases short and J 2 bases short, with 7 bases between. There are 14 residues in the CDR3. The germline V gene has CDR1 SGHRS and CDR2 YFSETQ. CDR3 amino acids: CASSLVGSTDTQYF. The CDR3 DNA is TGCGCCAGCAGCTTGGTAGGCTCCACAGATACGCAGTATTTT.

Written as DNA, the CDR3 is TGTGCCAGCAGTCCTCGGACTAGCGCCTTCTTCTTC. It encodes CASSPRTSAFFF. The chain uses TRBV28 and TRBJ2-1; 9 bases agree with TRBD2. V was pared by 5 bases and J by 16 bases, with 9 bases of the junction left unmatched. There are 12 residues in the CDR3. Germline CDR1 is MDHEN and CDR2 is SYDVKM. The full variable domain, completed using reference TRBV28 and TRBJ2-1, is DVKVTQSSRYLVKRTGEKVFLECVQDMDHENMFWYRQDPGLGLRLIYFSYDVKMKEKGDIPEGYSVSREKKERFSLILESASTNQTSMYLCASSPRTSAFFFGPGTRLTVL.

The V and J genes are TRBV6-9 and TRBJ2-3, with D tentatively TRBD2 (6 bases). In germline, CDR1 is MNHGY, CDR2 SVAAGI. This CDR3 is built from 14 residues. Trimming pared 4 bases from V and 2 bases from J, leaving 10 bases between. Written as DNA, the CDR3 is TGTGCCAGCAGTTTAGGGACTTTCACAGATACGCAGTATTTT. It yields the protein CASSLGTFTDTQYF.

The V gene is TRBV5-4, the J gene TRBJ2-1; possibly TRBD2 for D (5 bases). This CDR3 region has 13 residues. CDR1 is SGHNT and CDR2 is YYREEE in the germline V gene (reference sequence). V dropped 4 bases and J dropped 5 bases, with 10 bases sitting between them. As DNA, the CDR3 is TGTGCCAGCAGCCCTACTAGACACAATGAGCAGTTCTTC. Translated, it gives CASSPTRHNEQFF.

The CDR3 region is CAWSTSGTGGNSPLHF. The DNA for the CDR3 is TGTGCCTGGAGCACATCCGGGACAGGGGGAAATTCACCCCTCCACTTT. This chain joins TRBV30 and TRBJ1-6, with TRBD1 matching over 11 bases. Trimming removed 3 bases from V and 7 bases from J; junction bases left unmatched: 8. CDR3 length equals 16 residues. CDR1 and CDR2 from the germline V gene are GTSNPN and SVGIG (reference sequence).

This clone came up a few times. This chain connects TRBV6-6 to TRBJ2-3; maybe TRBD2 (6 bases). The CDR3 runs to 13 residues. Trimming took off 10 bases at V and 2 bases at J, with 13 bases between the two ends. Germline lookup yields CDR1 MNHNY and CDR2 SVGAGI (reference sequence). The CDR3 DNA reads TGTGCCACCGGGACTGCGAACACAGATACGCAGTATTTT. Its translation is CATGTANTDTQYF.

CDR3 nucleotide sequence: TGTGCCAGCAGTGCAAGATATCCGGGACAGGGGGAAGACTCCTACGAGCAGTACTTC. It specifies CASSARYPGQGEDSYEQYF. This rearrangement joins TRBV27 to TRBJ2-7; the match to TRBD1 covers 11 bases. The CDR3 is 19 amino acids. With V trimmed by 5 bases and J by 0 bases, 15 bases remained unmatched. Germline CDR1 and CDR2: MNHEY and SMNVEV (reference sequence).

This sequence joins TRBV10-2 and TRBJ1-3; unclear D gene. Trimming shortened V by 2 bases and J by 3 bases, and 8 bases separated the two germline ends. This CDR3 is built from 14 residues. CDR1 WSHSY and CDR2 SAAADI come from the germline V gene. CDR3 coding DNA: TGCGCCAGCAGTGAGGGGAGGATTGGAAACACCATATATTTT. Translating it yields CASSEGRIGNTIYF.

This clone was seen only once. This chain uses TRBV7-9 with TRBJ1-4; TRBD1 is a possible D gene (5 bases). The length of the CDR3 is 16 residues. Trimming shortened V by 5 bases and J by 8 bases, and 21 bases separated the two germline ends. CDR1 SEHNR and CDR2 FQNEAQ come from the germline V gene (reference sequence). CDR3 amino acids: CASSPSWGGNREKLFF. CDR3 DNA: TGTGCCAGCAGCCCATCATGGGGCGGTAACCGCGAAAAACTGTTTTTT.

The chain uses TRBV29-1 and TRBJ2-5; the D gene is possibly TRBD2 (5 bases). From germline, CDR1 is SQVTM and CDR2 ANQGSEA. V lost 7 bases to trimming and J lost 3 bases, with 21 bases between them. This CDR3 region has 15 residues. CDR3 nucleotide sequence: TGCAGCGGCGACATTCAAGATCACGGGGAAGAGACCCAGTACTTC. Translating it yields CSGDIQDHGEETQYF.

The rearrangement links TRBV9 to TRBJ2-5; D ambiguous. Trimming shortened V by 0 bases and J by 2 bases, and 8 bases separated the two germline ends. Germline CDR1 SGDLS, CDR2 YYNGEE. This CDR3 comprises 14 residues. The CDR3 spells CASSVGIGQETQYF. CDR3 DNA: TGTGCCAGCAGCGTAGGTATAGGGCAAGAGACCCAGTACTTC.

The V call is TRBV29-1, the J call TRBJ2-7; no firm D call. The CDR3 spans 13 residues. CDR1 SQVTM and CDR2 ANQGSEA come from the germline V gene. The V end lost 5 bases, the J end lost 7 bases, and 18 bases lay between the germline ends. The CDR3 nucleotides are TGCAGCGTTCAGCTTTTGGGGTTCGGTGAGCAGTACTTC. This encodes CSVQLLGFGEQYF.

In this sample, this clone turned up once. The chain joins TRBV19 to TRBJ2-3; 8 bases are shared with TRBD2. V trimming: 2 bases; J trimming: 7 bases; junction bases outside the gene matches: 11. The CDR3 is 16 amino acids. Germline values: CDR1 LNHDA, CDR2 SQIVND (reference sequence). CDR3 nucleotide sequence: TGTGCCAGTAGTATAAGGCAGGCGGGGGGAATAAATACGCAGTATTTT. Amino acids: CASSIRQAGGINTQYF.